Presented here are 11 T cell receptor beta chains from one specimen sequenced in a study of blood T cells in healthy people across ages. A sample-barcoded 5' primer and a J-beta primer mix were used in a second PCR of about 7 to 11 cycles. TCRdb analysed the 5' RACE reads with MiXCR anew, one entry per CDR3 protein. The sample has roughly 680,000 distinct CDR3 sequences, roughly half seen once; the top ten hold roughly 14%. The specimen sequenced was blood. The receptors come from a woman of 80 years or more in good health.

This clonotype occurred many times. CDR3 nucleotide sequence: TGCGCCACCTCGCCCGGGACGCCCGCTTTCGGGACGCAGTATTTT. It codes for CATSPGTPAFGTQYF. The chain combines TRBV5-1 with TRBJ2-3; D may be TRBD1 or TRBD2 (5 bases each). The germline gives CDR1 SGHRS, CDR2 YFSETQ. The length of the CDR3 is 15 residues. V lost 9 bases and J 9 bases, leaving 26 bases between the germline ends.

The chain links TRBV27 to TRBJ2-5; TRBD2 agrees at 7 bases. V dropped 6 bases and J dropped 11; count of bases not matched to a gene: 9. In germline, CDR1 is MNHEY, CDR2 SMNVEV (reference sequence). CDR3 length: 12 residues. The CDR3 here is CASRGGRGEQYF. CDR3 nucleotide sequence: TGTGCCAGCAGGGGAGGGAGGGGAGAGCAGTACTTC.

This chain links TRBV6-4 with TRBJ2-4; TRBD2 agrees at 10 bases. The CDR3 extends over 13 amino acids. V lost 4 bases, J lost 13 bases, and 7 bases stayed unmatched. Germline lookup yields CDR1 MRHNA and CDR2 SNTAGT. DNA for the CDR3: TGTGCCAGCAGTGGACTAGCGGGTGGGGAGCAGTACTTC. Its protein is CASSGLAGGEQYF.

The CDR3: CASSGTSGKTDTQYF. The CDR3, as DNA: TGTGCCAGCAGCGGGACTAGCGGAAAGACAGATACGCAGTATTTT. The chain links TRBV11-2 to TRBJ2-3, with 11 bases lining up with TRBD2. J gave up 3 bases and V 5 bases, and 4 bases lay outside the gene matches. From germline, CDR1 is SGHAT and CDR2 FQNNGV. The CDR3 extends over 15 amino acids.

About this clonotype itself: This may be a read error: a much more frequent sequence differs by one nucleotide. V and J are TRBV2 and TRBJ2-1; 12 nucleotides line up with TRBD2. The CDR3 consists of 13 residues. Germline-derived CDR1 and CDR2 are SNHLY and FYNNEI. Trimming at V came to 7 bases and at J to 10 bases, leaving 5 bases not matched to a gene. The CDR3 DNA reads as TGTGCCAGCAAGTCTAGCGGGAGGGAGGAGCAGTTCTTC. The encoded protein is CASKSSGREEQFF.

The J gene is TRBJ2-2, the V gene TRBV15; D uncertain. Germline V gene sequence: CDR1 LNHNV, CDR2 YYDKDF (reference sequence). Trimming removed 1 base at V and 7 bases at J, with 13 bases between. The CDR3 sequence is 15 residues long. CDR3 amino acids: CATSRGGLRHGELFF. CDR3 coding DNA: TGTGCCACCAGCAGAGGGGGTCTCCGGCACGGGGAGCTGTTTTTT.

This chain links TRBV29-1 with TRBJ2-5; the D gene is possibly TRBD1 (6 bases). V lost 4 bases and J lost 7, with 25 bases in between. CDR1 and CDR2 (germline): SQVTM, ANQGSEA. There are 16 residues in the CDR3. CDR3 sequence (DNA): TGCAGCGTTGGAAATGGATCAGGACAGCTACCAGTGACCCAGTACTTC. As protein: CSVGNGSGQLPVTQYF.

The chain combines TRBV18 with TRBJ2-1; 11 bases are a match to TRBD2. Per the germline V gene, CDR1 is KGHSH and CDR2 is LQKENI. The CDR3 has 19 amino acids. V was pared by 3 bases and J by 0 bases, with 10 bases of the junction left unmatched. CDR3 nucleotides: TGTGCCAGCTCACCCCCGGGACTAGCGGTTATGAGCTCCTACAATGAGCAGTTCTTC. As protein: CASSPPGLAVMSSYNEQFF.

In its sample, this clonotype was seen a few times. This chain connects TRBV30 to TRBJ2-1; 7 positions match TRBD2. Germline V gives CDR1 GTSNPN, CDR2 SVGIG (reference sequence). The ends lost 2 bases at V and 4 bases at J; junction bases unmatched: 8. The length of the CDR3 is 15 residues. The CDR3 loop is CAWSSGGRVYNEQFF. Here the CDR3 DNA reads TGTGCCTGGAGTTCCGGGGGGAGGGTATACAATGAGCAGTTCTTC.

A remark on this clonotype: Given a much more abundant clone one base away, this may be a read error. J is TRBJ1-2 and V is TRBV7-2; 8 nucleotides match TRBD1. The length of the CDR3 is 14 residues. The germline gives CDR1 SGHTA, CDR2 FQGNSA. V was clipped by 4 bases and J by 3 bases; unmatched bases: 4. CDR3 nucleotide sequence: TGTGCCAGCAGCTCCTACAGGGGGGACTATGGCTACACCTTC. This sequence encodes CASSSYRGDYGYTF.

Regarding this clonotype: One end of the junction fails to match germline, which may point to a read error. This chain connects TRBV10-3 to TRBJ2-2; D remains ambiguous. CDR3 length equals 12 residues. CDR1 and CDR2 from the germline V gene are ENHRY and SYGVKD. The CDR3 loop reads CAISESGWELFF. CDR3 coding DNA: TGCGCCATCAGTGAGTCTGGCTGGGAGCTGTTTTTT.